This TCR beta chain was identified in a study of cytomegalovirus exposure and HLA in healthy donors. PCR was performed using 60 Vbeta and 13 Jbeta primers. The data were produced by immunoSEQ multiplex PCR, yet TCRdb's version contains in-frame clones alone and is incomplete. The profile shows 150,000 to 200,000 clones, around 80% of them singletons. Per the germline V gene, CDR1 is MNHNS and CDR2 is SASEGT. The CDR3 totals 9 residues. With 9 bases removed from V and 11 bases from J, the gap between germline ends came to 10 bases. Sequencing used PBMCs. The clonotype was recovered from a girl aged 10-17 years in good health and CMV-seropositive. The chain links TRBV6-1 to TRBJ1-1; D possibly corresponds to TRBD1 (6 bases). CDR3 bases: TGTGCCAGTCACCAGGGGGCTTTCTTT. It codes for CASHQGAFF.